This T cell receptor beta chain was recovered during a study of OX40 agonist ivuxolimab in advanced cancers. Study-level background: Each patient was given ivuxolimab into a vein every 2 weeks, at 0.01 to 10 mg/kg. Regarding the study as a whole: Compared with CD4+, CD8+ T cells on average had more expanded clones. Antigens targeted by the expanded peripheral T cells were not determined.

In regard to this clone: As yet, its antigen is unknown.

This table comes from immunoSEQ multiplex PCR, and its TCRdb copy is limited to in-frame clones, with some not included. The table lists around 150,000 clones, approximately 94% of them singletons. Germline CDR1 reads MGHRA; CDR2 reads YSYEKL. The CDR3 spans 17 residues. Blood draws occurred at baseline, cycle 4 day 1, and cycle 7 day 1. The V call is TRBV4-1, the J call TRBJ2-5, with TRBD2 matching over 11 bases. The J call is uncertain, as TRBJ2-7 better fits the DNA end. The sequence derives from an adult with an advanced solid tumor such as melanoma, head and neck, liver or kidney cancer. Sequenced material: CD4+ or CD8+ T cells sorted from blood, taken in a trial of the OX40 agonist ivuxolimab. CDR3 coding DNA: TGCGCCAGCAGCCAAGTAGGACTAGCGGGCCGGACCTACGAGCAGTACTTC. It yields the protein CASSQVGLAGRTYEQYF.